Here is one TCR beta chain with its context. Its antigen is not known. The data originate from a study of T cells and Merkel cell carcinoma outcomes. General study results and limits: Merkel cell carcinoma outcomes were reportedly predicted by repertoire and T-cell density.

Trimming took off 8 bases at V and 4 bases at J, with 15 bases between the two ends. Germline V lookup: CDR1 SGHTA, CDR2 FQGNSA. The CDR3 loop spans 14 amino acids. Repertoires were generated with immunoSEQ multiplex PCR, while TCRdb's copy carries only in-frame clones and drops some. This sample yields 15,000 to 18,000 clones, of which over 80% are seen a single time; roughly 8.7% belongs to the top ten. The chain is built from TRBV7-2 and TRBJ1-5; TRBD1 might be the D (5 bases). The sequenced material came from tumor tissue from Merkel cell carcinoma. This TCR was recovered from a human donor with Merkel cell carcinoma. The CDR3 nucleotides are TGTGCCAGCGGGGCAGGCGGGCCGAATCAGCCCCAGCATTTT. Protein sequence: CASGAGGPNQPQHF. The full variable domain, completed using reference TRBV7-2 and TRBJ1-5, is GAGVSQSPSNKVTEKGKDVELRCDPISGHTALYWYRQSLGQGLEFLIYFQGNSAPDKSGLPSDRFSAERTGGSVSTLTIQRTQQEDSAVYLCASGAGGPNQPQHFGDGTRLSIL.